The source of this T cell receptor (beta chain) is a study of response to subunit inactivated influenza vaccine. Findings and limits, study-wide: There was a suggestion from the authors that each seasonal influenza vaccination recruits few new T cells.

The V and J ends lost 8 bases and 0 bases, in that order; junction bases with no gene match: 4. The germline V gene has CDR1 SGHDT and CDR2 YYEEEE. The CDR3 sequence is 13 residues long. This clonotype came up a few times. Its specificity is not known. TCRdb re-analysed the RT-PCR reads in MiXCR, keeping a single row per CDR3 protein. The sample lists more than 400,000 distinct CDR3 sequences; approximately 9.9% were seen once. The sample was PBMCs from blood, taken 40 to 50 days after vaccination. J is TRBJ2-7 and V is TRBV5-6; TRBD1 matches 8 bases. This receptor was identified in a man aged 45-65 years who received an inactivated influenza vaccine. CDR3 nucleotides: TGTGCCAGTGAGGGACAGGCCTCCTACGAGCAGTACTTC. Amino acid sequence: CASEGQASYEQYF. Combining the CDR3 with reference TRBV5-6 and TRBJ2-7 gives the whole variable domain DAGVTQSPTHLIKTRGQQVTLRCSPKSGHDTVSWYQQALGQGPQFIFQYYEEEERQRGNFPDRFSGHQFPNYSSELNVNALLLGDSALYLCASEGQASYEQYFGPGTRLTVT.